The rows below give T cell receptor beta chains drawn from one sample of a study of shared clonotypes between healthy human individuals. The data were produced by immunoSEQ multiplex PCR, yet TCRdb's version contains in-frame clones alone and is incomplete. Among hundreds of thousands of clones listed, roughly 95% were seen once. Sequences were obtained from naive CD8+ T cells sorted from blood. The receptors shown here come from a woman in her thirties in good health. Each CDR3 is given with its conserved first and last residue. The order of the fields is D gene, CDR3 length, V gene, clone size, J gene, CDR3 DNA, CDR3 protein. A D gene is named only where the DNA matches it firmly. Only part of the rows carry a size: once, few, many, or a class if the clone is expanded.

>.|18|TRBV23-1|.|TRBJ1-5
TGCGCCAGCAGTCATCAAAGAGGGGAGAGGGTGGGCAATCAGCCCCAGCATTTT
CASSHQRGERVGNQPQHF
>TRBD2|16|TRBV4-1|.|TRBJ2-5
TGCGCCAGCAGCCAGGCACTAGCGGGAGTAGGAGAGACCCAGTACTTC
CASSQALAGVGETQYF
>.|13|TRBV2|.|TRBJ2-5
TGTGCCAGCAGTTATGACAACCAAGAGACCCAGTACTTC
CASSYDNQETQYF
>.|17|TRBV11-2|.|TRBJ1-4
TGTGCCAGCAGCTTAGCCCTCAGGGCCCCTTTGTTGGAAAAACTGTTTTTT
CASSLALRAPLLEKLFF
>.|14|TRBV5-1|.|TRBJ2-7
TGCGCCAGCAGAACTTTAGACGGGGACTACGAGCAGTACTTC
CASRTLDGDYEQYF
>TRBD1|14|TRBV13|.|TRBJ2-7
TGTGCCAGCAGCCCCCGGGACAGGGCCTACGAGCAGTACTTC
CASSPRDRAYEQYF
>.|17|TRBV7-9|.|TRBJ2-3
TGTGCCAGCAGCTTCCCCCCTGAGGGTTGGGCAACAGATACGCAGTATTTT
CASSFPPEGWATDTQYF
>.|13|TRBV21-1|.|TRBJ1-4
TGTGCCAGCAGCAAAGCGGGCCGGGATCAACTGTTTTTT
CASSKAGRDQLFF
>.|18|TRBV5-6|.|TRBJ2-2
TGTGCCAGCAGCTTGGGGGGGCGCCGGTTCAAGTATACCGGGGAGCTGTTTTTT
CASSLGGRRFKYTGELFF
>.|12|TRBV27|few|TRBJ2-7
TGTGCCAGCAGCCGGGGAGGCTACGAGCAGTACTTC
CASSRGGYEQYF
>.|15|TRBV4-1|.|TRBJ2-1
TGCGCCAGCAGTTTCCGGGACAACTCCTACAATGAGCAGTTCTTC
CASSFRDNSYNEQFF
>TRBD1|17|TRBV6-7|.|TRBJ1-3
TGTGCCAGCCTTAAGGGACAGGGGCTTACCTCTGGAAACACCATATATTTT
CASLKGQGLTSGNTIYF
>.|12|TRBV28|.|TRBJ2-1
TGTGCCAGCAGGTCAGGGGCCAATGAGCAGTTCTTC
CASRSGANEQFF
>.|14|TRBV11-2|.|TRBJ1-1
TGTGCCAGCAGCCCCTACTCCGTGAACACTGAAGCTTTCTTT
CASSPYSVNTEAFF
>.|12|TRBV5-6|.|TRBJ2-7
TGTGCCAGCAGCTTGTCAGGGGCCGAGCAGTACTTC
CASSLSGAEQYF
>.|12|TRBV25-1|.|TRBJ1-2
TGTGCCAGCGGTGGGACGGAGTATGGCTACACCTTC
CASGGTEYGYTF
>.|14|TRBV4-1|.|TRBJ2-7
TGCGCCAGCAGCCAAGTGTTTCCCCGATACGAGCAGTACTTC
CASSQVFPRYEQYF
>TRBD2|16|TRBV28|.|TRBJ2-1
TGTGCCAGCAGTTTAAGACTAGCGGGTATCTACAATGAGCAGTTCTTC
CASSLRLAGIYNEQFF
>.|15|TRBV6-6|.|TRBJ1-5
TGTGCCAGCAGTTACCTTGCGGGGAACAATCAGCCCCAGCATTTT
CASSYLAGNNQPQHF
>TRBD2|18|TRBV29-1|.|TRBJ2-1
TGCAGCGCCGAATTTGGGGCTAGCGGGAGTGAAACCTACAATGAGCAGTTCTTC
CSAEFGASGSETYNEQFF
>.|12|TRBV2|.|TRBJ1-4
TGTGCCAGCAGGGACTTCAATGAAAAACTGTTTTTT
CASRDFNEKLFF
>TRBD1|15|TRBV28|.|TRBJ1-2
TGTGCCAGCAGTTTGACAGGGGGCCCCTACTATGGCTACACCTTC
CASSLTGGPYYGYTF
>TRBD2|16|TRBV27|.|TRBJ2-7
TGTGCCAGCAGTCCCCGGGACTATCCCTTTCCGAGCGAGCAGTACTTC
CASSPRDYPFPSEQYF
>.|15|TRBV7-9|.|TRBJ2-3
TGTGCCAGCAGCTTATCCCAGTCTTACCCAGATACGCAGTATTTT
CASSLSQSYPDTQYF
>.|12|TRBV9|.|TRBJ2-7
TGTGCCAGCAGCCTGAATGGGTACGAGCAGTACTTC
CASSLNGYEQYF
>.|16|TRBV27|.|TRBJ1-1
TGTGCCAGCAGTTTAACCCCCTCAGGAAGGAACACTGAAGCTTTCTTT
CASSLTPSGRNTEAFF
>TRBD2|14|TRBV11-2|.|TRBJ2-7
TGTGCCAGCAGCTTAGTGGGAGGGGCCTACGAGCAGTACTTC
CASSLVGGAYEQYF
>TRBD1|18|TRBV28|.|TRBJ2-3
TGTGCCAGCAGCCTCCGGCCGGGACAGCTTCTATCCACAGATACGCAGTATTTT
CASSLRPGQLLSTDTQYF
>.|15|TRBV2|.|TRBJ2-7
TGTGCCAGCAGTCCCGGGACTGCAAACGCCTACGAGCAGTACTTC
CASSPGTANAYEQYF
>TRBD1|17|TRBV6-4|.|TRBJ2-6
TGTGCCAGCAGCCAGGGACAGGGAAGCTCTGGGGCCAACGTCCTGACTTTC
CASSQGQGSSGANVLTF
>TRBD2|14|TRBV27|.|TRBJ2-1
TGTGCCAGCAGTTTTGGACTAGCGGGAAATGAGCAGTTCTTC
CASSFGLAGNEQFF
>TRBD1|14|TRBV27|few|TRBJ1-2
TGTGCCAGCAGTCCGGGACAGGGCGTGGGTGGCTACACCTTC
CASSPGQGVGGYTF
>TRBD2|14|TRBV11-2|.|TRBJ2-3
TGTGCCAGCACTTCAGCGGGAGTTACAGATACGCAGTATTTT
CASTSAGVTDTQYF
>TRBD2|19|TRBV2|.|TRBJ2-1
TGTGCCAGCAGTGCTAAGTATGCTAGCGGGAGGGCCCACTACAATGAGCAGTTCTTC
CASSAKYASGRAHYNEQFF
>.|17|TRBV21-1|.|TRBJ1-5
TGTGCCAGCAGCAAAAGGATCGGGGGTCCCGGCAATCAGCCCCAGCATTTT
CASSKRIGGPGNQPQHF
>TRBD1|12|TRBV19|.|TRBJ2-7
TGTGCCACCTCCCGGGACAGGGCTGAGCAGTACTTC
CATSRDRAEQYF
>.|12|TRBV29-1|.|TRBJ1-2
TGCAGCGTTGATCGGGAGGGCTATGGCTACACCTTC
CSVDREGYGYTF
>TRBD2|15|TRBV28|.|TRBJ2-1
TGTGCCAGCAGTAACGGACTAGCGGGAGGAAGTGAGCAGTTCTTC
CASSNGLAGGSEQFF
>.|12|TRBV7-8|few|TRBJ1-5
TGTGCCAGCAGCTTAGGGGGTCAGCCCCAGCATTTT
CASSLGGQPQHF
>.|12|TRBV28|.|TRBJ1-1
TGTGCCAGCAGTTTCGTCCGCACTGAAGCTTTCTTT
CASSFVRTEAFF
>.|14|TRBV11-2|.|TRBJ1-3
TGTGCCAGCAGCTTTCCAGGCTCTGGAAACACCATATATTTT
CASSFPGSGNTIYF
>.|14|TRBV5-4|.|TRBJ2-1
TGTGCCAGCAGCCTACCTATCGATGGGGACGTGCAGTTCTTC
CASSLPIDGDVQFF
>.|14|TRBV5-4|.|TRBJ2-7
TGTGCCAGCAGCAGCCCCTCAGACTCCTACGAGCAGTACTTC
CASSSPSDSYEQYF
>.|15|TRBV6-1|.|TRBJ2-7
TGTGCCAGCAGTGACCCCCAGGGAGGAGACTACGAGCAGTACTTC
CASSDPQGGDYEQYF
>.|15|TRBV4-1|.|TRBJ2-7
TGCGCCAGCAGCCAATTGGGGACCTTCCCCTACGAGCAGTACTTC
CASSQLGTFPYEQYF
>.|13|TRBV2|.|TRBJ2-7
TGTGCCAGCAACTGGGGCAGTCGTTACGAGCAGTACTTC
CASNWGSRYEQYF
>.|16|TRBV5-8|.|TRBJ1-1
TGTGCCAGCAGCTTTAATTTCCGAGCTACCATGACTGAAGCTTTCTTT
CASSFNFRATMTEAFF
>TRBD1|15|TRBV9|.|TRBJ2-3
TGTGCCAGCAGCGCCCAGTTAGGGGGCGTGGATACGCAGTATTTT
CASSAQLGGVDTQYF
>TRBD2|16|TRBV7-8|.|TRBJ2-5
TGTGCCAGCAGCCCGGTCCTAGCGGGAGTTTGGGAGACCCAGTACTTC
CASSPVLAGVWETQYF
>.|15|TRBV6-1|.|TRBJ2-4
TGTGCCAGCAGTGAATTTGATTTTACCAAAAACATTCAGTACTTC
CASSEFDFTKNIQYF
>TRBD2|14|TRBV28|.|TRBJ2-1
TGTGCCAGCAGTTTACTAGCGGCGTACAATGAGCAGTTCTTC
CASSLLAAYNEQFF
>TRBD1|16|TRBV18|.|TRBJ1-1
TGTGCCAGCTCAGACGACAGGGGGGCAATTGACACTGAAGCTTTCTTT
CASSDDRGAIDTEAFF